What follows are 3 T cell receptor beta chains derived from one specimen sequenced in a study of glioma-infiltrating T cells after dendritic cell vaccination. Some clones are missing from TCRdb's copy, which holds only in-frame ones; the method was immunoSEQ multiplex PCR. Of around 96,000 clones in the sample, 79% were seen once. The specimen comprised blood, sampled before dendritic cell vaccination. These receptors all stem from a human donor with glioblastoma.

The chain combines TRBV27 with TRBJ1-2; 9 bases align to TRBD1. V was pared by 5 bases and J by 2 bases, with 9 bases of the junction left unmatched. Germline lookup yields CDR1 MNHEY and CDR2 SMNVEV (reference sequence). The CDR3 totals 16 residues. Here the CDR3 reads CASSPPPTGGNYGYTF. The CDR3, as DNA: TGTGCCAGCAGTCCTCCCCCGACAGGGGGGAACTATGGCTACACCTTC.

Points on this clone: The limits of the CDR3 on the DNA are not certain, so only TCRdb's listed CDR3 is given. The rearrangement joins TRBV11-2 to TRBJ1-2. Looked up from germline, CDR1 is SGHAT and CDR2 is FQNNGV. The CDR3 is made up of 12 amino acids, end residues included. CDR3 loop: CASRPFAGGNTF.

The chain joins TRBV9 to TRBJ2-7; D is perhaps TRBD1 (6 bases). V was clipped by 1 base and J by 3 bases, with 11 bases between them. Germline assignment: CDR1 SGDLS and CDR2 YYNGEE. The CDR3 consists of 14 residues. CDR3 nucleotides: TGTGCCAGCAGCGTACAGGGACACGACTACGAGCAGTACTTC. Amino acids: CASSVQGHDYEQYF.